Listed below are T cell receptor beta chains from one sample, sequenced in a study of response to subunit inactivated influenza vaccine. TCRdb independently ran MiXCR on the RT-PCR reads; one entry per CDR3 protein. Of about 610,000 distinct CDR3 sequences in the sample, about 14% were seen once. The specimen was PBMCs from blood, collected 11 to 12 days after vaccination. Receptors originate from a man over 45 who received an inactivated influenza vaccine. Both conserved end residues are part of each CDR3. D genes are given only for firm matches. Some rows have no size entry. The others give once, few or many, or a class for an expanded clone.

J gene | V gene | D gene | clone size | CDR3 DNA | CDR3 protein
TRBJ2-5 | TRBV3-1 | TRBD2 | many | TGTGCCAGCAGCCGACTAGCGGGGAAAGAGACCCAGTACTTC | CASSRLAGKETQYF
TRBJ2-5 | TRBV25-1 | . | . | TGTGCCAGCAGCTTAGACAGCGCCCAATCATTC | CASSLDSAQSF
TRBJ2-1 | TRBV6-5 | TRBD1 | . | TGTGCCAGCAGTTACTCGACAGGGGGCGGAGGGTACAATGAGCAGTTCTTC | CASSYSTGGGGYNEQFF
TRBJ1-4 | TRBV7-9 | . | . | TGTGCCAGCAGCTTACTGGAGACTAATGAAAAACTGTTTTTT | CASSLLETNEKLFF
TRBJ2-3 | TRBV14 | TRBD1 | . | TGTGCCAGCAGCCATCTCAGGGGGCGGGACACAGATACGCAGTATTTT | CASSHLRGRDTDTQYF
TRBJ2-7 | TRBV25-1 | . | few | TGTGCCAGCAGTGAAGGGGGACACTACGAGCAGTACTTC | CASSEGGHYEQYF
TRBJ2-5 | TRBV9 | . | few | TGTGCCAGCAGCGTAGCTGCGGGATACGAGACCCAGTACTTC | CASSVAAGYETQYF
TRBJ2-7 | TRBV7-9 | . | . | TGTGCCAGCAGCAAAGGAACGGCGGATATCTACGAGCAGTACTTC | CASSKGTADIYEQYF
TRBJ2-1 | TRBV7-2 | TRBD1 | few | TGTGCCAGCAGCCCAAGCCTCGACAGGGCTGGTGAGCAGTTCTTC | CASSPSLDRAGEQFF
TRBJ2-1 | TRBV5-4 | . | . | TGTGCCAGCAGCTTCATTTTGGACAATGAGCAGTTCTTC | CASSFILDNEQFF
TRBJ2-7 | TRBV6-1 | TRBD1 | . | TGTGCCAGCAGCCCACGGCTGGGACAGAGTATTAGCGAGCAGTACTTC | CASSPRLGQSISEQYF
TRBJ2-6 | TRBV14 | . | . | TGTGCCAGCAGCCAAGGAAGGACATCTGGGGCCAACGTCCTGACTTTC | CASSQGRTSGANVLTF
TRBJ2-7 | TRBV5-1 | TRBD1 | . | TGCGCCAGCAGCACACAGGGGGCCCTCCTGGACGAGCAGTACTTC | CASSTQGALLDEQYF
TRBJ1-2 | TRBV12-3/TRBV12-4 | TRBD1 | few | TGTGCCAGCAGTCCACGACAGGGGGCAGCTGGCTACACCTTC | CASSPRQGAAGYTF
TRBJ2-3 | TRBV29-1 | . | . | TGCAGCGTTCGGTCCAGCGGGCGCACAGATACGCAGTATTTT | CSVRSSGRTDTQYF
TRBJ2-7 | TRBV6-1 | TRBD2 | . | TGTGCCACCAGCCCGCGGGAGTCCTACGAGCAGTACTTC | CATSPRESYEQYF
TRBJ2-7 | TRBV20-1 | TRBD1 | . | TGCAGTGCTCTCCAGGGACAGGGAGACTACGAGCAGTACTTC | CSALQGQGDYEQYF
TRBJ2-2 | TRBV2 | . | few | TGTGCCAGCAGTGTAGTCAGGCCCAGGGGTGCCGGGGAGCTGTTTTTT | CASSVVRPRGAGELFF
TRBJ1-5 | TRBV3-1 | TRBD1 | few | TGTGCCAGCAGCCCACCGGGACAGAATCAGCCCCAGCATTTT | CASSPPGQNQPQHF
TRBJ2-2 | TRBV12-3/TRBV12-4 | . | many | TGTGCCAGCAGCCCAATGGGGGGCGCCGCGGCCGGGGAGCTGTTTTTT | CASSPMGGAAAGELFF
TRBJ2-1 | TRBV12-3/TRBV12-4 | . | few | TGTGCCAGCAGACAAAGTATCCATGAGCAGTTCTTC | CASRQSIHEQFF
TRBJ2-3 | TRBV25-1 | . | . | TGTGCCAGCAGTGATTTCTCTCATCGGGTAGATACGCAGTATTTT | CASSDFSHRVDTQYF
TRBJ1-4 | TRBV5-1 | TRBD1 | . | TGCGCCAGCAGCTCGACAGGGGGGAATGAAAAACTGTTTTTT | CASSSTGGNEKLFF
TRBJ2-3 | TRBV7-2 | . | . | TGTGCCAGCAGCTTAGCAGGCCTCCACACAGATACGCAGTATTTT | CASSLAGLHTDTQYF
TRBJ1-2 | TRBV7-2 | . | . | TGTGCCAGCAGCTTATACGGCGGTGACTATGGCTACACCTTC | CASSLYGGDYGYTF
TRBJ2-4 | TRBV3-1 | . | . | TGTGCCAGCAGCCAAGTCGATAGGGGGGTAGGAAACATTCAGTACTTC | CASSQVDRGVGNIQYF
TRBJ2-7 | TRBV5-1 | . | many | TGCGCCAGCATAGGCCAGGGCGGCTACGAGCAGTACTTC | CASIGQGGYEQYF
TRBJ2-2 | TRBV20-1 | . | . | TGCAGTGCTCCCCGTGTTGGGGGATTCCAAGCCGGGGAGCTGTTTTTT | CSAPRVGGFQAGELFF
TRBJ2-1 | TRBV9 | TRBD2 | . | TGTGCCAGCAGCGCAGGCGGGAGTAGGAACAATGAGCAGTTCTTC | CASSAGGSRNNEQFF
TRBJ1-6 | TRBV10-3 | TRBD1 | . | TGTGCCATCAGTGAGTCGGCAGGGGGCTTGTCACCCCTCCACTTT | CAISESAGGLSPLHF
TRBJ2-5 | TRBV18 | TRBD1 | . | TGTGCCAGCTCACCGCCTATGGGACAGAAAGAGACCCAGTACTTC | CASSPPMGQKETQYF
TRBJ2-7 | TRBV12-3/TRBV12-4 | TRBD2 | few | TGTGCCAGCAGTGGAACTAGCGGAACGGGCGAGCAGTACTTC | CASSGTSGTGEQYF
TRBJ2-6 | TRBV6-5 | . | few | TGTGCCAGCAGTTCCATCAACGGGAACGTCCTGACTTTC | CASSSINGNVLTF
TRBJ1-5 | TRBV11-3 | . | . | TGTGCCAGCAGCCCAACCTTGCGGGGCTCCCGCAGGACCCAGCATTTT | CASSPTLRGSRRTQHF
TRBJ2-5 | TRBV6-1 | . | . | TGTGCCAGCAGTGGGACATATCAGGAGACCCAGTACTTC | CASSGTYQETQYF
TRBJ2-7 | TRBV12-3/TRBV12-4 | . | many | TGTGCCAGCAGTTTTGGGCCCTCCTCCTACGAGCAGTACTTC | CASSFGPSSYEQYF
TRBJ2-2 | TRBV23-1 | . | . | TGCGCCAGCAGCCCCATGGGGGGATTTGGCAGCGGGGAGCTGTTTTTT | CASSPMGGFGSGELFF
TRBJ1-2 | TRBV5-6 | . | . | TGTGCCAGCAGCTTGGTCGGGGGAAGACAGACCTTC | CASSLVGGRQTF
TRBJ2-1 | TRBV20-1 | . | many | TGCAGTGGATTCGGTAGTAATGAGCAGTTCTTC | CSGFGSNEQFF
TRBJ2-5 | TRBV7-2 | TRBD2 | . | TGTGCCAGCAGCTTAAACCTAGCGGGACTGGGGACCCAGTACTTC | CASSLNLAGLGTQYF